This section outlines one TCR beta chain sequence together with its context. What it binds is not known. A junction end diverges from the germline sequence, so it may reflect a read error. Scientists recovered RNA and DNA together from roughly 21-30 mg of unsorted bulk tissue. These patients lived with chronic HBV infection and had never been treated. Separate regions, five per tumor, were sampled. The sample is drawn from a study of tumor-infiltrating lymphocytes in primary liver carcinoma. General study results and limits: Blood's top-250-clone fraction was significantly lower than that of tumors (p = 0.039). About 8-25% of top clones, no more, were shared by all five regions.

Making TCR beta cDNA involved around 500 ng total RNA and a constant-region primer. Three nested multiplex PCR rounds of slightly modified ARM-PCR generated TCR beta libraries. PCR rounds one and two used TRBV1-TRBV30 forward primers with a C-beta reverse primer for around 11 cycles each. TCRdb recomputed calls from the multiplex PCR reads with MiXCR, one row per CDR3 protein. The sample has 150,000 to 200,000 distinct CDR3 sequences, roughly 80% seen once. This CDR3 spans 15 amino acids. Germline V gives CDR1 SGHAT, CDR2 FQNNGV. Sequencing was carried out using tumor tissue from primary liver carcinoma. This rearrangement joins TRBV11-2 to TRBJ2-6, with a tentative D call TRBD2 (5 bases). This receptor was identified in a man in his forties with primary liver carcinoma and hepatitis B virus infection. The CDR3 region is CAVQRPRSGANVLTF. In DNA form, the CDR3 reads TGTGCCGTCCAGCGGCCGCGCTCTGGTGCCAACGTCCTGACTTTC.